This TCR beta chain was documented in a study of monozygotic twins with inflammatory bowel disease. This CDR3 has 13 residues. Germline loops: CDR1 MNHEY, CDR2 SVGAGI. Both TCRalpha and TCRbeta cDNA were subjected to two nested PCRs lasting roughly 15 and 9 cycles. TCRdb reworked the 5' RACE reads into one entry per CDR3 protein, no DNA. This sample's table reports more than 300,000 distinct CDR3 sequences. The draw for each donor consisted of a single 2.5 ml blood sample. This clonotype was obtained from a human donor with ulcerative colitis or Crohn's disease, or a healthy co-twin of an affected twin (not recorded which). What was sequenced was blood. The genes are TRBV6-5 and TRBJ2-1. The CDR3 here is CASSYRIGSEQFF.